This is a list of T cell receptor beta chains from one sample in a study of cytomegalovirus exposure and HLA in healthy donors. The method was immunoSEQ multiplex PCR; TCRdb's version includes in-frame clones alone and lacks a portion of them. The profile shows about 190,000 clones, over 70% of them singletons. Sequenced material: PBMCs. All receptors derive from a woman under 40 in good health and CMV-seropositive. CDR3s leave out the opening cysteine and the closing phenylalanine or tryptophan.

.,TRBV11-2,ASSLARRPPSGNYEQY
TRBJ1-1,TRBV10-1,ASTGTGTWDTEAF
TRBJ1-2,TRBV9,ASSRSGQSNYGYT
TRBJ1-1,TRBV27,ASNTYRGSRTEAF
TRBJ1-2,TRBV11-2,ASSTTGQNGYT
TRBJ2-5,TRBV5-1,ASSLVPPQRAPQETQY
TRBJ2-1,TRBV13,ASSLQGVSYNEQF
TRBJ2-7,TRBV6-9,ASTPTSGSPYEQY
TRBJ1-5,TRBV2,ASEGQDRVYQPQH
TRBJ2-3,TRBV18,ASSPGQGPDTQY
TRBJ2-7,TRBV28,ASSLKALLAHEQY
TRBJ2-2,TRBV11-1,ASSLVGLGDTGELF
TRBJ1-1,TRBV5-6,ASSHRDRGIHEAF
TRBJ1-2,TRBV18,ASYQGGANYGYT
TRBJ2-2,TRBV9,ASTRLAGGSTGELF
TRBJ1-4,TRBV4-1,ASTRGTANEKLF
TRBJ2-5,TRBV11-2,ASQDRGRGETQY
TRBJ2-4,TRBV10-3,AISDDRGPHKNIQY
TRBJ1-2,TRBV29-1,SVDPGQGSGYGYT
TRBJ2-5,TRBV20-1,SVGGAQY
.,TRBV27,ASSWGQGLSYEQY
TRBJ1-1,TRBV6-1,ASSPGYMNTEAF
TRBJ2-2,TRBV6-4,ASSAGDSGELF
TRBJ1-2,TRBV20-1,SARAPDGYT
TRBJ2-1,TRBV19,ASSLDRRSYNEQF
TRBJ1-1,TRBV27,ASRGRGFDTEAF
TRBJ2-6,TRBV6-6,ASSRDSSGANVLT
TRBJ2-3,TRBV7-9,ASGGADSSTDTQY
TRBJ1-4,TRBV29-1,SGRRVLGEKLF
TRBJ1-4,TRBV6-5,ASSYSGQNEKLF
TRBJ1-5,TRBV5-6,ASSFTVNQPQH
TRBJ2-3,TRBV19,ASTSRRGSTDTQY
TRBJ2-7,TRBV5-6,ASSPGLSYEQY
TRBJ1-2,TRBV28,ASSLDRGYT
TRBJ2-5,TRBV5-1,ASSLGPGQLETQY
TRBJ2-4,TRBV6-1,ASTSKNIQY
TRBJ2-5,TRBV19,ASSPGLAGGQETQY
TRBJ2-7,TRBV7-9,SSSLGGQVGEQY
TRBJ1-2,TRBV7-9,ASSLDRDRVWNYGYT
TRBJ1-1,TRBV9,ASSPTPNTEAF
TRBJ1-2,TRBV6-1,ASSSLGGSYGYT
TRBJ1-5,TRBV5-1,ASSFTGTSNQPQH
TRBJ2-1,TRBV10-2,ATRDRGQNEQF
TRBJ2-7,TRBV7-9,SSTGTGSIRSYEQY
TRBJ2-1,TRBV10-3,ATYEGAGYNEQF
TRBJ2-7,TRBV5-5,ASSLAAEQY
TRBJ1-1,TRBV20-1,SARIGGKAF
TRBJ2-3,TRBV19,ASSNGFDTQY
TRBJ2-3,TRBV15,ATSGGTAVGDTQY
TRBJ1-2,TRBV2,ASSEAYRTDYGYT
TRBJ2-1,TRBV18,ASSPPVRGIPYNEQF
TRBJ1-6,TRBV28,AATREVGNSPLH
TRBJ2-7,TRBV6-1,ASSEARAPTYEQY
TRBJ2-2,TRBV7-9,ASSLGRNTGELF
TRBJ2-1,TRBV7-2,ASSLGSGSSYNEQF
TRBJ2-7,TRBV4-2,ASSQTKSAGWQY
TRBJ2-7,TRBV28,ASSLSYYEQY
TRBJ1-1,TRBV10-1,ASSESRRGGTEAF